These T cell receptor beta chains were read from a single sample in a study of cytomegalovirus exposure and HLA in healthy donors. Some clones are missing from TCRdb's copy, which holds only in-frame ones; the method was immunoSEQ multiplex PCR. Among about 140,000 clones listed, almost 85% were seen once. The sample consisted of PBMCs. The receptor source for this set is a man in his thirties or forties in good health and CMV-seropositive. Each CDR3 is given with its conserved first and last residue. A D gene is named only where the DNA matches it firmly. Clone sizes are given selectively: once, few, many, or a class where the clone is expanded.

d_call,clone_size,j_call,v_call,cdr3_aa,cdr3_nt
-,-,TRBJ2-3,TRBV28,CASSYGQRTDTQYF,TGTGCCAGCAGTTACGGACAGCGCACAGATACGCAGTATTTT
TRBD2,-,TRBJ2-3,TRBV28,CASSLVTSGTDTQYF,TGTGCCAGCAGTTTAGTTACTAGCGGCACAGATACGCAGTATTTT
TRBD2,-,TRBJ2-1,TRBV5-4,CASSSGPGLASATYNEQFF,TGTGCCAGCAGCTCGGGACCGGGACTAGCCTCCGCTACCTACAATGAGCAGTTCTTC
-,few,TRBJ1-1,TRBV4-1,CASSQGSLGRKLNTEAFF,TGCGCCAGCAGCCAAGGAAGCCTGGGCAGAAAACTGAACACTGAAGCTTTCTTT
-,-,TRBJ2-4,TRBV2,CASSGQGLAKNIQYF,TGTGCCAGCAGCGGTCAGGGTTTAGCCAAAAACATTCAGTACTTC
TRBD1,-,TRBJ2-7,TRBV11-2,CASSLVGVRAGQGYEQYF,TGTGCCAGCAGCTTAGTTGGGGTAAGGGCGGGACAGGGCTACGAGCAGTACTTC
TRBD1,-,TRBJ2-7,TRBV27,CASSLDQPGQGYEQYF,TGTGCCAGCAGTTTAGATCAACCGGGACAGGGGTACGAGCAGTACTTC
-,-,TRBJ1-1,TRBV6-5,CASRAGGTEAFF,TGTGCCAGCAGGGCCGGGGGAACTGAAGCTTTCTTT
-,-,TRBJ1-2,TRBV19,CASSTPRGGYGYTF,TGTGCCAGTAGTACCCCCCGGGGTGGCTATGGCTACACCTTC
TRBD1,-,TRBJ2-3,TRBV18,CASSLQGMGTDTQYF,TGTGCCAGCTCGCTACAGGGGATGGGCACAGATACGCAGTATTTT
TRBD1,-,TRBJ2-6,TRBV14,CASSHRWTGLSGANVLTF,TGTGCCAGCAGCCACCGCTGGACAGGCCTCTCTGGGGCCAACGTCCTGACTTTC
TRBD2,-,TRBJ2-7,TRBV28,CASSFLAGPYEQYF,TGTGCCAGCAGCTTCCTAGCGGGCCCCTACGAGCAGTACTTC
-,-,TRBJ2-7,TRBV30,CAWTAGVAYEQYF,TGTGCCTGGACGGCAGGGGTGGCCTACGAGCAGTACTTC
TRBD1,-,TRBJ2-1,TRBV9,CASSVLGGREYEQFF,TGTGCCAGCAGCGTCCTAGGGGGCAGGGAATATGAGCAGTTCTTC
-,-,TRBJ2-5,TRBV14,CASSQGRASLQETQYF,TGTGCCAGCAGCCAAGGTCGCGCTAGTCTGCAAGAGACCCAGTACTTC
TRBD1,-,TRBJ2-7,TRBV19,CASSWDRAYEQYF,TGTGCCAGTAGTTGGGACAGGGCCTACGAGCAGTACTTC
TRBD2,-,TRBJ2-1,TRBV5-4,CASSLDEGTSGRNNEQFF,TGTGCCAGCAGCTTGGATGAGGGGACTAGCGGGAGAAACAATGAGCAGTTCTTC
-,-,TRBJ2-1,TRBV4-2,CASSHPSRNEQFF,TGTGCCAGCAGCCACCCATCGAGAAATGAGCAGTTCTTC
TRBD2,-,TRBJ2-5,TRBV28,CASSLPGAGPLPGQYF,TGTGCCAGCAGTTTACCTGGAGCGGGGCCCCTCCCAGGCCAGTACTTC
-,-,TRBJ2-3,TRBV5-4,CASSRESDTQYF,TGTGCCAGCAGCCGGGAGTCAGATACGCAGTATTTT
-,once,TRBJ1-2,TRBV30,CAWSGGDYGYTF,TGTGCCTGGAGTGGGGGAGACTATGGCTACACCTTC
TRBD1,-,TRBJ1-1,TRBV7-9,CASSSGQGALNTEAFF,TGTGCCAGCAGCTCCGGACAGGGGGCCCTGAACACTGAAGCTTTCTTT
-,-,TRBJ2-7,TRBV27,CASSLYARTYEQYF,TGTGCCAGCAGTTTATATGCCAGAACCTACGAGCAGTACTTC
-,-,TRBJ1-4,TRBV7-2,CASSLTGSREKLFF,TGTGCCAGCAGCTTAACAGGGTCAAGGGAAAAACTGTTTTTT
TRBD2,-,TRBJ2-1,TRBV6-6,CASTPGGSSYNEQFF,TGTGCCAGCACCCCCGGGGGGAGCTCCTACAATGAGCAGTTCTTC
-,-,TRBJ1-2,TRBV7-9,CSSSYAGDGYTF,TGTTCCAGCAGCTACGCCGGGGATGGCTACACCTTC
TRBD2,-,TRBJ2-5,TRBV27,CASSPLADFQETQYF,TGTGCCAGCAGTCCCCTAGCGGACTTCCAAGAGACCCAGTACTTC
TRBD2,-,TRBJ2-5,TRBV15,CATKRGSQETQYF,TGTGCCACCAAGCGGGGATCCCAAGAGACCCAGTACTTC
TRBD1,-,TRBJ1-2,TRBV28,CASSLDRFGGYTF,TGTGCCAGCAGTTTGGACAGGTTTGGTGGCTACACCTTC
TRBD2,-,TRBJ2-1,TRBV2,CASSVEAGGAEQFF,TGTGCCAGCAGTGTAGAAGCGGGAGGCGCTGAGCAGTTCTTC
TRBD2,-,TRBJ2-7,TRBV19,CASSSRGRATRYEQYF,TGTGCCAGTAGTTCCCGCGGGAGGGCCACGAGGTACGAGCAGTACTTC
-,-,TRBJ1-5,TRBV28,CASSLYPGVESQPQHF,TGTGCCAGCAGTTTATACCCAGGGGTCGAGAGTCAGCCCCAGCATTTT
TRBD1,-,TRBJ2-7,TRBV9,CASSPSGTDIGEQYF,TGTGCCAGCAGCCCTTCCGGGACAGATATTGGCGAGCAGTACTTC
-,-,TRBJ2-4,TRBV7-2,CASSLEVGRNIQYF,TGTGCCAGCAGCTTAGAGGTAGGGAGGAACATTCAGTACTTC
-,few,TRBJ2-1,TRBV7-3,CASGLSEGEQFF,TGTGCCAGCGGACTTAGCGAGGGTGAGCAGTTCTTC
-,-,TRBJ1-4,TRBV28,CASRLSMSEKLFF,TGTGCCAGCAGGCTATCAATGAGTGAAAAACTGTTTTTT
-,-,TRBJ1-3,TRBV2,CASSATGSGNTIYF,TGTGCCAGCAGCGCCACAGGGTCTGGAAACACCATATATTTT
TRBD1,-,TRBJ1-1,TRBV19,CASSDRVLTEAFF,TGTGCCAGTAGCGACAGGGTACTAACTGAAGCTTTCTTT
TRBD2,few,TRBJ2-5,TRBV7-3,CASSLGGAGATQYF,TGTGCCAGCAGCTTAGGTGGAGCGGGGGCAACCCAGTACTTC
TRBD2,-,TRBJ2-4,TRBV5-3,CARSQLAGGVAKNIQYF,TGTGCCAGAAGCCAATTAGCGGGGGGGGTGGCCAAAAACATTCAGTACTTC
-,-,TRBJ2-7,TRBV28,CASSQGHLSYEQYF,TGTGCCAGCAGCCAGGGACACCTCTCCTACGAGCAGTACTTC
TRBD1,once,TRBJ1-2,TRBV28,CASSPSGTGLSYGYTF,TGTGCCAGCAGCCCCTCCGGGACAGGGCTATCCTATGGCTACACCTTC
TRBD2,-,TRBJ2-5,TRBV9,CASSGGGLAGQETQYF,TGTGCCAGCAGCGGGGGGGGACTAGCGGGGCAAGAGACCCAGTACTTC
TRBD2,-,TRBJ2-1,TRBV27,CASSISGTTIEGEQFF,TGTGCCAGCAGTATCTCCGGGACTACAATCGAGGGTGAGCAGTTCTTC
TRBD2,-,TRBJ2-1,TRBV5-1,CASGKRTSGRDEQFF,TGCGCCAGCGGAAAACGGACTAGCGGGAGAGATGAGCAGTTCTTC
-,-,TRBJ1-2,TRBV7-2,CASSSDIFSYGYTF,TGTGCCAGCAGCTCGGACATATTTTCGTATGGCTACACCTTC
-,-,TRBJ2-7,TRBV28,CASSSRSRDWGREQYF,TGTGCCAGCAGTTCGCGCTCCAGGGATTGGGGTAGGGAGCAGTACTTC
TRBD2,-,TRBJ2-5,TRBV5-8,CASSLGVGLLEETQYF,TGTGCCAGCAGCTTGGGAGTGGGACTACTGGAAGAGACCCAGTACTTC
-,-,TRBJ2-3,TRBV5-6,CASSLERLADTQYF,TGTGCCAGCAGCTTGGAGAGACTCGCAGATACGCAGTATTTT
TRBD1,-,TRBJ2-1,TRBV28,CASSTDRGRSNEQFF,TGTGCCAGCAGTACTGACAGGGGGCGAAGCAATGAGCAGTTCTTC
-,once,TRBJ2-2,TRBV27,CASSLIQTVNTGELFF,TGTGCCAGCAGTTTAATCCAGACAGTGAACACCGGGGAGCTGTTTTTT
TRBD2,-,TRBJ2-1,TRBV2,CASRVGLAGGDEQFF,TGTGCCAGCAGAGTGGGACTAGCGGGGGGCGATGAGCAGTTCTTC
-,-,TRBJ2-7,TRBV28,CASIGTSEQYF,TGTGCCAGCATTGGAACTAGCGAGCAGTACTTC